This entry lists 20 T cell receptor beta chains sequenced from one sample in a study of blood T cell repertoires in COVID-19. Libraries were prepared by immunoSEQ multiplex PCR; TCRdb keeps only in-frame clonotypes and omits some of them. The sample contains approximately 210,000 clones, 80% to 90% of which appear only once. What was sequenced was peripheral blood. The receptors were gathered from a woman aged 45-60 years with acute or convalescent COVID-19.

CDR3 residues: CASSQDLGEAYEQYF. The CDR3 region has the DNA TGTGCCAGCAGCCAAGATTTAGGGGAGGCCTACGAGCAGTACTTC. This chain joins TRBV4-2 and TRBJ2-7; weak D call: TRBD2 (6 bases). This CDR3 is 15 amino acids long. The V end was cut by 0 bases, the J end by 2 bases, with 11 bases between. CDR1 LGHNA and CDR2 YNFKEQ come from the germline V gene.

V is TRBV30 and J is TRBJ1-1, with unresolved D. The CDR3 length is 13 residues. The V end lost 1 base, the J end lost 0 bases, and 6 bases lay between the germline ends. Looked up from germline, CDR1 is GTSNPN and CDR2 is SVGIG (reference sequence). The CDR3 sequence is CAWSDGLNTEAFF. The CDR3 coding sequence is TGTGCCTGGAGTGACGGTTTGAACACTGAAGCTTTCTTT. Looking up the rest from reference TRBV30 and TRBJ1-1 gives the full variable domain: SQTIHQWPATLVQPVGSPLSLECTVEGTSNPNLYWYRQAAGRGLQLLFYSVGIGQISSEVPQNLSASRPQDRQFILSSKKLLLSDSGFYLCAWSDGLNTEAFFGQGTRLTVV.

The chain is built from TRBV4-2 and TRBJ2-7; 8 bases fit TRBD2. Germline trimming cut 4 bases from V and 3 bases from J; bases unmatched to any gene: 8. There are 15 residues in the CDR3. Per germline, CDR1 LGHNA and CDR2 YNFKEQ. The CDR3 sequence: CASSPTGGRNYEQYF. DNA of the CDR3: TGTGCCAGCAGCCCTACGGGGGGGAGAAACTACGAGCAGTACTTC.

This rearrangement joins TRBV19 to TRBJ1-3; D is uncertain. This CDR3 has 16 residues. Deletions cut 3 bases from V and 0 bases from J, with 12 bases between. Germline lookup yields CDR1 LNHDA and CDR2 SQIVND (reference sequence). DNA of the CDR3: TGTGCCAGTAGTATTGGCGGAGCCACCTCTGGAAACACCATATATTTT. This sequence encodes CASSIGGATSGNTIYF.

The V call is TRBV5-4, the J call TRBJ2-3, with TRBD2 identical over 7 bases. From germline, CDR1 is SGHNT and CDR2 YYREEE (reference sequence). With V trimmed by 4 bases and J by 2 bases, 10 bases remained unmatched. CDR3 length: 16 amino acids. The CDR3 protein is CASSHDVGGNTDTQYF. The CDR3 DNA reads as TGTGCCAGCAGCCACGACGTGGGGGGGAACACAGATACGCAGTATTTT.

The genes are TRBV6-5 and TRBJ1-5; D might be TRBD1 (5 bases). Trimming took 7 bases from V and 0 from J, leaving 13 bases between them. This CDR3 region has 15 residues. Germline CDR1 and CDR2: MNHEY and SVGAGI. The DNA of the CDR3 is TGTGCCAGCACTGGGGGGGGTAATAGCAATCAGCCCCAGCATTTT. It specifies CASTGGGNSNQPQHF.

The rearrangement links TRBV30 to TRBJ2-7, with 8 bases fitting TRBD1. Germline values: CDR1 GTSNPN, CDR2 SVGIG (reference sequence). The CDR3 has 12 amino acids. V was pared by 8 bases and J by 10 bases, with 13 bases of the junction left unmatched. CDR3 in DNA: TGTGCCGGGAAAGGGACAGGTACCTCTCAGTACTTC. This codes for CAGKGTGTSQYF.

The V call is TRBV7-2, the J call TRBJ2-3; the match to TRBD2 covers 7 bases. V trimming: 0 bases; J trimming: 4 bases; junction bases outside the gene matches: 7. Germline CDR1 is SGHTA and CDR2 is FQGNSA. The length of the CDR3 is 16 residues. CDR3 loop: CASSLASGKGADTQYF. The CDR3 DNA reads as TGTGCCAGCAGCTTAGCGAGCGGGAAAGGGGCAGATACGCAGTATTTT.

In its sample, this clone was seen once. The gene calls are TRBV7-3 and TRBJ2-1; 7 bases line up with TRBD1. Looked up from germline, CDR1 is SGHTA and CDR2 is FQGTGA. V trimming: 5 bases; J trimming: 12 bases; junction bases outside the gene matches: 13. CDR3 length equals 14 residues. The CDR3 coding sequence is TGTGCCAGCAGCCCTGACTTTACAGGGGAAAGGCAGTTCTTC. It is translated as CASSPDFTGERQFF.

This chain joins TRBV19 and TRBJ1-1, with 8 bases fitting TRBD1. This CDR3 contains 13 residues. V gave up 9 bases and J gave up 7 bases; unmatched junction bases: 10. CDR1 is LNHDA, CDR2 SQIVND, per germline (reference sequence). The CDR3 here is CASEETGGNEAFF. The DNA for the CDR3 is TGTGCCAGCGAGGAAACAGGGGGTAATGAAGCTTTCTTT.

V is TRBV5-1 and J is TRBJ1-1; a weak D match, TRBD1 (5 bases). From germline, CDR1 is SGHRS and CDR2 YFSETQ. V shed 3 bases and J shed 5 bases, with 14 bases lying between them. The CDR3 contains 14 residues. The CDR3 spells CASSWGGERTEAFF. The DNA of the CDR3 is TGCGCCAGCAGCTGGGGCGGGGAGAGGACTGAAGCTTTCTTT. Combining the CDR3 with reference TRBV5-1 and TRBJ1-1 gives the whole variable domain KAGVTQTPRYLIKTRGQQVTLSCSPISGHRSVSWYQQTPGQGLQFLFEYFSETQRNKGNFPGRFSGRQFSNSRSEMNVSTLELGDSALYLCASSWGGERTEAFFGQGTRLTVV.

This rearrangement joins TRBV27 to TRBJ1-4, with 8 bases fitting TRBD1. CDR1 is MNHEY, CDR2 SMNVEV, per germline (reference sequence). V lost 4 bases, J lost 6 bases, and 7 bases stayed unmatched. The CDR3 is 15 residues long. The CDR3 region is CASSSYRGGDEKLFF. The CDR3 region has the DNA TGTGCCAGCAGTTCCTACAGGGGGGGCGATGAAAAACTGTTTTTT. The whole variable domain, filled in from reference TRBV27 and TRBJ1-4, reads EAQVTQNPRYLITVTGKKLTVTCSQNMNHEYMSWYRQDPGLGLRQIYYSMNVEVTDKGDVPEGYKVSRKEKRNFPLILESPSPNQTSLYFCASSSYRGGDEKLFFGSGTQLSVL.

The chain uses TRBV11-3 and TRBJ2-7; 9 bases agree with TRBD2. Germline loops: CDR1 SGHNT, CDR2 YENEEA. Unmatched junction bases numbered 12, after V lost 5 bases and J lost 7 bases. This CDR3 contains 15 residues. The CDR3 coding sequence is TGTGCCAGCAGCGATAGTCTAGCGGGAACGCGAGAGCAGTACTTC. Translated, it gives CASSDSLAGTREQYF.

The chain employs TRBV28 and TRBJ1-5, with D maybe TRBD1 (6 bases). There are 18 residues in the CDR3. CDR1 and CDR2 (germline): MDHEN, SYDVKM. Trimming cost V 5 bases and J 0 bases, with 20 bases left between them. This CDR3 is CASSPRTVPRISNQPQHF. CDR3 nucleotide sequence: TGTGCCAGCAGTCCACGGACAGTTCCACGCATTAGCAATCAGCCCCAGCATTTT.

The chain joins TRBV10-3 to TRBJ1-4; D call uncertain. Trimming stripped 2 bases from V and 2 bases from J, with 6 bases between. Germline CDR1 and CDR2: ENHRY and SYGVKD. The CDR3 is 14 amino acids. The CDR3 is CAISETGTNEKLFF. The CDR3 DNA sequence: TGTGCCATCAGTGAGACGGGGACTAATGAAAAACTGTTTTTT.

The rearrangement links TRBV6-1 to TRBJ1-5; possibly TRBD1 for D (6 bases). The CDR3 sequence is 16 residues long. Germline CDR1 MNHNS, CDR2 SASEGT. The V and J ends lost 2 bases and 3 bases respectively, with 14 bases between them. This CDR3 is CASSELEDRHNQPQHF. The CDR3 region has the DNA TGTGCCAGCAGTGAATTGGAGGACAGACACAATCAGCCCCAGCATTTT.

This clone was observed a single time. CDR3 sequence (DNA): TGCAGCGTCCAGCTAGCGGGAGTAAGCACAGATACGCAGTATTTT. This gives the protein CSVQLAGVSTDTQYF. The chain uses TRBV29-1 and TRBJ2-3, with 10 bases that match TRBD2. This CDR3 has 15 amino acids. Germline V gene lookup returns CDR1 SQVTM and CDR2 ANQGSEA. V lost 6 bases to trimming and J lost 0 bases; unmatched junction nucleotides: 6.

This sequence joins TRBV2 and TRBJ1-6; tentative D call: TRBD1 (5 bases). Trimming removed 6 bases at V and 0 bases at J, with 15 bases between. Germline values: CDR1 SNHLY, CDR2 FYNNEI. This CDR3 is 17 amino acids long. CDR3 DNA: TGTGCCAGCAGGGAAAAACAGGAGAGCTCCTATAATTCACCCCTCCACTTT. Amino acid sequence: CASREKQESSYNSPLHF.

The chain uses TRBV3-1 (or the pseudogene TRBV3-2) and TRBJ2-2, with 10 nucleotides matching TRBD1. V dropped 4 bases and J dropped 5; count of bases not matched to a gene: 4. CDR3 length: 15 amino acids. CDR1 and CDR2 (germline): LGHDT, YNNKEL (reference sequence). CDR3 nucleotide sequence: TGTGCCAGCAGCCGGACAGGGGGAGGTACCGGGGAGCTGTTTTTT. Protein sequence: CASSRTGGGTGELFF.

The chain carries TRBV3-1 (or the pseudogene TRBV3-2) and TRBJ1-2, with TRBD1 identical over 7 bases. This CDR3 has 16 residues. V gave up 0 bases and J gave up 7 bases; unmatched junction bases: 11. Germline-derived CDR1 and CDR2 are LGHDT and YNNKEL (reference sequence). CDR3 in amino acids: CASSQDYDRATGGYTF. DNA for the CDR3: TGTGCCAGCAGCCAAGACTATGACAGGGCGACGGGTGGCTACACCTTC.